This TCR beta chain was identified in a study of blood T cell repertoires in COVID-19. Study information: PBMCs, B-cell-depleted T cells, or T cells provided the cDNA or gDNA that made up the material.

Original methodology: From reference gene primer amplification, estimates of nucleated cell counts were derived. Clones were read by immunoSEQ multiplex PCR, and TCRdb kept only the in-frame ones, dropping some. V, J and clone size were drawn from that table, and D and trimming were deduced from the DNA. The sample records 95,000 to 120,000 clones, just over 85% being singletons. Germline trimming cut 4 bases from V and 6 bases from J; bases unmatched to any gene: 14. The CDR3 spans 17 residues. Per germline, CDR1 SGHRS and CDR2 YFSETQ. Sequencing was carried out using peripheral blood. The V call is TRBV5-1, the J call TRBJ2-2; 8 nucleotides line up with TRBD2. This TCR came from a human donor in a cohort sampled during active COVID-19. The CDR3, as DNA: TGCGCCAGCAGCCCGGGATCGGGACTAGAATTGCCCGGGGAGCTGTTTTTT. This sequence encodes CASSPGSGLELPGELFF.